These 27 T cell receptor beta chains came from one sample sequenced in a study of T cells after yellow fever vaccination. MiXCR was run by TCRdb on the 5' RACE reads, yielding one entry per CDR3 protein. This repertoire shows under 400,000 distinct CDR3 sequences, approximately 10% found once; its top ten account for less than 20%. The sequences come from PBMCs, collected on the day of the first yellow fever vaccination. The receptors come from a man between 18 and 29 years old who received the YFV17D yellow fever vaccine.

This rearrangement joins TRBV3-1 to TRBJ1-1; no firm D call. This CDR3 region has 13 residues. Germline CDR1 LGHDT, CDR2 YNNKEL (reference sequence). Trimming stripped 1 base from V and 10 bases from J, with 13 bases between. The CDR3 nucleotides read TGTGCCAGCAGCCAAGGGCTCTCCCACGTAGCTTTCTTT. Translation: CASSQGLSHVAFF.

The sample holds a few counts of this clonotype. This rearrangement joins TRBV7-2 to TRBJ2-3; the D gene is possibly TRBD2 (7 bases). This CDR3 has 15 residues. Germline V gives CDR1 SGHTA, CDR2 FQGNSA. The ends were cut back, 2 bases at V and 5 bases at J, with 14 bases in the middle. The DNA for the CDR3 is TGTGCCAGCAGCTTAAGGGGGGGGGAAGGAGATACGCAGTATTTT. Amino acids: CASSLRGGEGDTQYF.

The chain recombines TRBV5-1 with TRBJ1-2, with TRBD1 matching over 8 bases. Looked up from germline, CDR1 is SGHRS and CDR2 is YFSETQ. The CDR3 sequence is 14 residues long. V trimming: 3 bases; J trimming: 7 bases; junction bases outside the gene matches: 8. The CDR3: CASSSSQGGSGYTF. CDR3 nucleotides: TGCGCCAGCAGCTCTTCACAGGGGGGTAGTGGCTACACCTTC.

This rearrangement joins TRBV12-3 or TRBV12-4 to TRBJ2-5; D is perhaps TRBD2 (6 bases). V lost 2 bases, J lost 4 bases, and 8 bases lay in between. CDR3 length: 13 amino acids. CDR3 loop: CASSLRGTETQYF. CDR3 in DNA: TGTGCCAGCAGTTTACGGGGGACAGAGACCCAGTACTTC.

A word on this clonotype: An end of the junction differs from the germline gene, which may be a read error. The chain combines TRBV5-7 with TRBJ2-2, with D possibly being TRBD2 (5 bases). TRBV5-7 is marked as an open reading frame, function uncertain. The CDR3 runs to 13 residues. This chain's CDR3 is CAMGPGVTWELFF. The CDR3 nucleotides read TGTGCCATGGGCCCCGGGGTCACCTGGGAGCTGTTTTTT.

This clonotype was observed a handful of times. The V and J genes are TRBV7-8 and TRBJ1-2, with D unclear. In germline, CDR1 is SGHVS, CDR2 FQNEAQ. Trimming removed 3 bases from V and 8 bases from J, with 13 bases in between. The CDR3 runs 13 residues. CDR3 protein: CASSFEGSEGYTF. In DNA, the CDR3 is TGTGCCAGCAGCTTTGAAGGGAGTGAGGGCTACACCTTC.

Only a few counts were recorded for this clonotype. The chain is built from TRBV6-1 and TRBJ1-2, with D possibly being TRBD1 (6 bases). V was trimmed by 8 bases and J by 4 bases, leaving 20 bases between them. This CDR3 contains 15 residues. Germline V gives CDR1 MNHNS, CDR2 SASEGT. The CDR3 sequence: CASGMGTGGGYGYTF. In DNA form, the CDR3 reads TGTGCCAGCGGGATGGGGACGGGGGGCGGCTATGGCTACACCTTC.

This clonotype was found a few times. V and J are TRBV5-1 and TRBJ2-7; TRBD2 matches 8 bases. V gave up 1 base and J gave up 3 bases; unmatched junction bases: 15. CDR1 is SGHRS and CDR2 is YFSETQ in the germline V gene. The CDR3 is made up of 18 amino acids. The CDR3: CASSLMRGAIPAVYEQYV. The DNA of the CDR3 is TGCGCCAGCAGCTTGATGCGGGGGGCTATCCCCGCCGTCTACGAGCAGTACGTC.

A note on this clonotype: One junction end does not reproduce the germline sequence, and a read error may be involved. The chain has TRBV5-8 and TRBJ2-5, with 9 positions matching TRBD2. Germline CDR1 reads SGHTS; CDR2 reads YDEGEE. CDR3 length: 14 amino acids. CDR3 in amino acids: CASSFAGGPKTLYF. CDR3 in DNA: TGTGCCAGCAGCTTTGCGGGGGGGCCCAAGACCCTGTACTTC. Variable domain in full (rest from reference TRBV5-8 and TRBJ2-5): EAGVTQSPTHLIKTRGQQATLRCSPISGHTSVYWYQQALGLGLQFLLWYDEGEERNRGNFPPRFSGRQFPNYSSELNVNALELEDSALYLCASSFAGGPKTLYFGPGTRLLVL.

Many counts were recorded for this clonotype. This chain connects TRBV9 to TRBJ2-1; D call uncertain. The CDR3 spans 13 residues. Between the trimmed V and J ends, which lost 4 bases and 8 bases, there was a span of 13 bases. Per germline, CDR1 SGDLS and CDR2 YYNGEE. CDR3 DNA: TGTGCCAGCAGCCCAGGACCTGGGGATGAGCAGTTCTTC. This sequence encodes CASSPGPGDEQFF.

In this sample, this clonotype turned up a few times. The CDR3 nucleotides are TGTGCCAGCAGTTTAGGGGGCCCTTTTTATGAGCAGTTCTTC. This gives the protein CASSLGGPFYEQFF. V and J are TRBV12-3 or TRBV12-4 and TRBJ2-1, with D maybe TRBD1 (5 bases). Trimming cost V 1 base and J 8 bases, with 12 bases left between them. The CDR3 loop spans 14 amino acids.

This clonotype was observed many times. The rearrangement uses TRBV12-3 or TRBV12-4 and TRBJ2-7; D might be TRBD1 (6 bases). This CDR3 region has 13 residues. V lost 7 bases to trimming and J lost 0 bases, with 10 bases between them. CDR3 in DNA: TGTGCCAGCACCAGGGGTAGCTCCTACGAGCAGTACTTC. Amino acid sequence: CASTRGSSYEQYF.

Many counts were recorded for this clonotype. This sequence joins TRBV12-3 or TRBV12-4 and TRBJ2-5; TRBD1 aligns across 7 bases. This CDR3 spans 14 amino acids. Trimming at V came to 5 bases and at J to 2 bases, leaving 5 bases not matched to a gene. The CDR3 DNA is TGTGCCAGCAGTCCGGGACAGCTTCAAGAGACCCAGTACTTC. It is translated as CASSPGQLQETQYF.

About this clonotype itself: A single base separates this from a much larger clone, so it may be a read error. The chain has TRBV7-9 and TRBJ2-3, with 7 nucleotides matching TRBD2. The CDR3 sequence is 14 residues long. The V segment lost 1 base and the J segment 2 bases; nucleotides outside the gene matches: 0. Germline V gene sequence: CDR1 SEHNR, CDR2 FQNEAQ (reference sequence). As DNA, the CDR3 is TGTGCCAGCAGCTTAGGGGACTACACAGATACGCAGTATTTT. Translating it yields CASSLGDYTDTQYF.

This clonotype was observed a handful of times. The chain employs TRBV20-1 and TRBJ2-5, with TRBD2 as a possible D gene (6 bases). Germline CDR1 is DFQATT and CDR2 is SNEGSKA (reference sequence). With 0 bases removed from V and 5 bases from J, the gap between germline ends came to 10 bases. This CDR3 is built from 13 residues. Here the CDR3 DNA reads TGCAGTGCTAGAGATACGGGGGTGGAGACCCAGTACTTC. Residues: CSARDTGVETQYF.

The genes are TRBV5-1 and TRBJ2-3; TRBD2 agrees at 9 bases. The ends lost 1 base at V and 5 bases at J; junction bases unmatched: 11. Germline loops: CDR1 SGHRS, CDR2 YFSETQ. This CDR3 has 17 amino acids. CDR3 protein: CASSLYSAGGPEDTQYF. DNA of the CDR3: TGCGCCAGCAGCTTGTATTCTGCGGGGGGGCCGGAAGATACGCAGTATTTT.

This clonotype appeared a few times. CDR3 sequence: CATSDHSIRQVLGREQYF. The DNA for the CDR3 is TGTGCCACCAGTGATCATAGTATTCGGCAGGTCCTTGGTCGCGAGCAGTACTTC. The chain uses TRBV24-1 and TRBJ2-7; D remains ambiguous. The CDR3 is 18 residues long. Between the trimmed V and J ends, which lost 3 bases and 6 bases, there was a span of 26 bases. CDR1 and CDR2 from the germline V gene are KGHDR and SFDVKD.

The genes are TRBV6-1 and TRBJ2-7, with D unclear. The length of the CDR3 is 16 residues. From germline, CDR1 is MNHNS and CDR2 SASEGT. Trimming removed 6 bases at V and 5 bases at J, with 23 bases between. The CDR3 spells CASRTNRASLLDEQYF. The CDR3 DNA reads TGTGCCAGCAGGACAAATCGGGCCTCCCTCCTGGACGAGCAGTACTTC.

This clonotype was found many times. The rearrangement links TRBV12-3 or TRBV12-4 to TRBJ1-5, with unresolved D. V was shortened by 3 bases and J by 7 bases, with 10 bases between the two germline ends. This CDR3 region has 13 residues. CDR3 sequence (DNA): TGTGCCAGCAGTTTCGAGAGAGGGCAGCCCCAGCATTTT. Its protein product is CASSFERGQPQHF.

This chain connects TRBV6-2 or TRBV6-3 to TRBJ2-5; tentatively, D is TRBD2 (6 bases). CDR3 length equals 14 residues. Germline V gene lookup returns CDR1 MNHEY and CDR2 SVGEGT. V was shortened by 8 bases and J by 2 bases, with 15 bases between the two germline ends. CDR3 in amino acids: CASRDSAPQETQYF. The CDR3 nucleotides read TGTGCCAGCCGGGACTCCGCCCCACAAGAGACCCAGTACTTC.

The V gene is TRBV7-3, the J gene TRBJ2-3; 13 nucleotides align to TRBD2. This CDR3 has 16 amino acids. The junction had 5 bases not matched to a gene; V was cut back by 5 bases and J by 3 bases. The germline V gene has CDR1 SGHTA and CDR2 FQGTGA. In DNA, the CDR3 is TGTGCCAGCAGCATCGGGACTAGCGGGGAAACAGATACGCAGTATTTT. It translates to CASSIGTSGETDTQYF. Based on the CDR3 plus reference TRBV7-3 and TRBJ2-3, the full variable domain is GAGVSQTPSNKVTEKGKYVELRCDPISGHTALYWYRQSLGQGPEFLIYFQGTGAADDSGLPNDRFFAVRPEGSVSTLKIQRTERGDSAVYLCASSIGTSGETDTQYFGPGTRLTVL.

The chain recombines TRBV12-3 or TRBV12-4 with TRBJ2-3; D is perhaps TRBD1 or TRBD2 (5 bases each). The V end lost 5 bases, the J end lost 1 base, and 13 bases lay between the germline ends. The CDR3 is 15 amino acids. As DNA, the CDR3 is TGTGCCAGCAGTCCTCAGGTGGGGGGCACAGATACGCAGTATTTT. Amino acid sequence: CASSPQVGGTDTQYF.

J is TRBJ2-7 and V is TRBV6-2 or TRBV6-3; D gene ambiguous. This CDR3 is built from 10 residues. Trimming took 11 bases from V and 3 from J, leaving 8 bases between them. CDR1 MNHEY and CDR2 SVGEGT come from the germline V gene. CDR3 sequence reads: CAVADYEQYF. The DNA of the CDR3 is TGTGCCGTGGCTGACTACGAGCAGTACTTC.

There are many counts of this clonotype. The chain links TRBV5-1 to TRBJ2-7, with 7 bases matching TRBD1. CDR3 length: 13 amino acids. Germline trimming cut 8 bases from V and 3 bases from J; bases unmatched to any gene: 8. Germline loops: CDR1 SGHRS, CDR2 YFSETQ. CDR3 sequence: CARNDREVYEQYV. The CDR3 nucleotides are TGCGCCAGAAACGACAGGGAAGTCTACGAGCAGTACGTC.

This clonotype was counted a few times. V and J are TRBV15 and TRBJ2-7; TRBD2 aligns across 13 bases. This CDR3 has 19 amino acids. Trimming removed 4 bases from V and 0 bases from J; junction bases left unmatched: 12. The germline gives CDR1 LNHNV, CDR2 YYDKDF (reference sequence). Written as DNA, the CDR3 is TGTGCCACCAGCAAAATGGGACTAGCGGGGATTCGCCGCTCCTACGAGCAGTACGTC. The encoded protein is CATSKMGLAGIRRSYEQYV.

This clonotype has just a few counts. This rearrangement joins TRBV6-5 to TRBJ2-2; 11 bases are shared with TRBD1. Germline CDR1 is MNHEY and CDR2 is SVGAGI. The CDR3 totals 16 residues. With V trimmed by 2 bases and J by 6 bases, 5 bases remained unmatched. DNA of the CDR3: TGTGCCAGCAGTTACGGAGGGACAGGGGGATCCGGGGAGCTGTTTTTT. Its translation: CASSYGGTGGSGELFF.

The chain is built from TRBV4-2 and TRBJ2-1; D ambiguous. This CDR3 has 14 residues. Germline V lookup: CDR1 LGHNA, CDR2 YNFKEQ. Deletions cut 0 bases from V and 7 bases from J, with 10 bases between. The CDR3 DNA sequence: TGTGCCAGCAGCCAAGATCTTTTCGGAAATGAGCAGTTCTTC. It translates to CASSQDLFGNEQFF.